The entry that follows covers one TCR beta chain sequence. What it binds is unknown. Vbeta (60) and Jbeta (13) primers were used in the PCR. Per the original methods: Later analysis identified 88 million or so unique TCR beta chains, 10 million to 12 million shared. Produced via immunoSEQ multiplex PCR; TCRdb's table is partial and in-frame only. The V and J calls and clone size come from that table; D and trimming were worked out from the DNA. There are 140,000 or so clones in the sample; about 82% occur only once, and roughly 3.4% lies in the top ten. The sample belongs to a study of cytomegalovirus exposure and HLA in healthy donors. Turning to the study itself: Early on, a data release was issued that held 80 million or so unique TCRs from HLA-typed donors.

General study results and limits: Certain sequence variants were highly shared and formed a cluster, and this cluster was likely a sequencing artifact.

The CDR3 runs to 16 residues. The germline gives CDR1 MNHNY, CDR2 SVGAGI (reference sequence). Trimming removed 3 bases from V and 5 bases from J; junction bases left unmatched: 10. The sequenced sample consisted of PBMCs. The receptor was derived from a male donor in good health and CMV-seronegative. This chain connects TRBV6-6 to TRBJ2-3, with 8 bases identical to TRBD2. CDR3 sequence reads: CASSYIGREGLDTQYF. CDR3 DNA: TGTGCCAGCAGTTATATCGGCCGGGAGGGCCTAGATACGCAGTATTTT.